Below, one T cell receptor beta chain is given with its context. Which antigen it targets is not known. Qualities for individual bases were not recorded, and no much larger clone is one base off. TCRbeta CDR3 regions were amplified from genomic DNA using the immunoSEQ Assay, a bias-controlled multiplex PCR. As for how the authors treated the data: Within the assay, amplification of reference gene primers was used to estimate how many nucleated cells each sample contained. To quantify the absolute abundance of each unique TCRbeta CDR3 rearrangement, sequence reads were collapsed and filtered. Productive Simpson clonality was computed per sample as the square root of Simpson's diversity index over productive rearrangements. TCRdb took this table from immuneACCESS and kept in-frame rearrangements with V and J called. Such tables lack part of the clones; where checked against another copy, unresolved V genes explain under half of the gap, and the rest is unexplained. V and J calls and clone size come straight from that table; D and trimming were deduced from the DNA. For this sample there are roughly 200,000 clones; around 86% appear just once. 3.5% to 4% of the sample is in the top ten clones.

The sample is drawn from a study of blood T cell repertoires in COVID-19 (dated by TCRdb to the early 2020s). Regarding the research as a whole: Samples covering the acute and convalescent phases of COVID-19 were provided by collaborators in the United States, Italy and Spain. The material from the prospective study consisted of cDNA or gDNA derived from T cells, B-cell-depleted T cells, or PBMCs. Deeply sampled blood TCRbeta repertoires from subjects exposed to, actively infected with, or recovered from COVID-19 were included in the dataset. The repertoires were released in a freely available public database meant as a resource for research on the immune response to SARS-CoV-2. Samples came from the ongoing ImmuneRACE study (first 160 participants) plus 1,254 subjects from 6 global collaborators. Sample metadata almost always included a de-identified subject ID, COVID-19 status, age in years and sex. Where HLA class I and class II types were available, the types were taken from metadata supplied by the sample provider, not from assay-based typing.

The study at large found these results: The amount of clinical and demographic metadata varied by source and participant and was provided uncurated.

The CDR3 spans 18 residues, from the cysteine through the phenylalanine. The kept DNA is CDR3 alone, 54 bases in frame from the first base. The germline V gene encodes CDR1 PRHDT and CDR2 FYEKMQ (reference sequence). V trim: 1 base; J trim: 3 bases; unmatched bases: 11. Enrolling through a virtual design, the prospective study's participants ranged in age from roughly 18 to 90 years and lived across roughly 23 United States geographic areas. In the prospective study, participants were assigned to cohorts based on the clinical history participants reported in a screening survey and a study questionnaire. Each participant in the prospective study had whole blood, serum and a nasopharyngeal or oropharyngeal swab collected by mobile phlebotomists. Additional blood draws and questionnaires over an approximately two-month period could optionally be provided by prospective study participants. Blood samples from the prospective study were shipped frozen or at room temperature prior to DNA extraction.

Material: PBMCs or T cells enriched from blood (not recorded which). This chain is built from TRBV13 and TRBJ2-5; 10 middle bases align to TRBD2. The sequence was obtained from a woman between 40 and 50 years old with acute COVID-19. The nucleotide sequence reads TGTGCCAGCAGCTTAGCCCTAGCGGGAGTCAACTTAAAAGAGACCCAGTACTTC. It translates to CASSLALAGVNLKETQYF. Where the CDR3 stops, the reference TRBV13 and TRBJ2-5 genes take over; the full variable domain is AAGVIQSPRHLIKEKRETATLKCYPIPRHDTVYWYQQGPGQDPQFLISFYEKMQSDKGSIPDRFSAQQFSDYHSELNMSSLELGDSALYFCASSLALAGVNLKETQYFGPGTRLLVL.